The rows below give T cell receptor beta chains drawn from one sample of a study of blood T cell repertoires in COVID-19. Sequencing was performed with immunoSEQ multiplex PCR; in TCRdb, only in-frame clones are kept and a portion is missing. The repertoire holds some 210,000 clones, with approximately 80% as singletons. The sample taken for sequencing was PBMCs or T cells enriched from blood (not recorded which). The source is a man younger than 45 with acute COVID-19. CDR3s include the opening cysteine and the closing phenylalanine or tryptophan. Fields, in order: clone size, V gene, D gene, J gene, CDR3 protein, CDR3 DNA. The D gene is left open where the match is weak. Not every row has a clone size; where given, it reads once, few, many or a size class.

-	TRBV30	-	TRBJ1-1	CAWSGGVGEAFF	TGTGCCTGGAGTGGGGGGGTTGGTGAAGCTTTCTTT
-	TRBV7-9	-	TRBJ1-2	CASSLGDPGENTF	TGTGCCAGCAGCTTAGGGGATCCGGGGGAGAACACCTTC
-	TRBV18	TRBD2	TRBJ2-2	CASSGLAGVNTGELFF	TGTGCCAGCTCAGGACTAGCGGGGGTGAACACCGGGGAGCTGTTTTTT
-	TRBV5-1	-	TRBJ2-2	CASRDVDTNTGELFF	TGCGCCAGCAGGGACGTGGACACCAACACCGGGGAGCTGTTTTTT
-	TRBV7-2	-	TRBJ2-2	CASSLLSGGMNTGELFF	TGTGCCAGCAGCTTGTTATCAGGGGGGATGAACACCGGGGAGCTGTTTTTT
-	TRBV3-1/TRBV3-2	-	TRBJ1-1	CASSLHGDDTEAFF	TGTGCCAGCAGCCTCCACGGGGATGACACTGAAGCTTTCTTT
-	TRBV18	TRBD1	TRBJ1-4	CAIPNRGIWIRDEKLFF	TGTGCCATCCCGAACAGGGGGATTTGGATTCGGGATGAAAAACTGTTTTTT
-	TRBV30	-	TRBJ1-2	CAWKTEYYGYTF	TGTGCCTGGAAGACAGAGTACTATGGCTACACCTTC
-	TRBV7-9	-	TRBJ1-1	CASSEGHTGAFF	TGTGCCAGCAGCGAAGGACACACCGGGGCTTTCTTT
-	TRBV20-1	-	TRBJ1-2	CSATQNSGYTF	TGCAGTGCTACCCAAAATTCCGGCTACACCTTC
-	TRBV30	-	TRBJ2-5	CAWRRFLGTQYF	TGTGCCTGGAGGCGATTCCTAGGGACCCAGTACTTC
-	TRBV4-1	-	TRBJ2-7	CASSQVGKSYEQYF	TGCGCCAGCAGCCAAGTTGGCAAATCCTACGAGCAGTACTTC
-	TRBV14	-	TRBJ1-4	CASSQETGRAGEKLFF	TGTGCCAGCAGCCAAGAAACAGGACGGGCGGGAGAAAAACTGTTTTTT
-	TRBV6-4	TRBD2	TRBJ2-1	CASSAGGLAGNEQFF	TGTGCCAGCAGTGCCGGAGGCCTAGCGGGCAATGAGCAGTTCTTC
-	TRBV30	-	TRBJ2-1	CAWARGGGSDEQFF	TGTGCCTGGGCGAGAGGAGGGGGCTCGGATGAGCAGTTCTTC
-	TRBV30	TRBD1	TRBJ2-5	CAWAGGTETQYF	TGTGCCTGGGCAGGGGGCACAGAGACCCAGTACTTC
-	TRBV5-1	-	TRBJ2-7	CASSLAFGLKSLSYEQYF	TGCGCCAGCAGCTTGGCCTTCGGTCTTAAGTCTCTGTCCTACGAGCAGTACTTC
-	TRBV7-3	-	TRBJ2-1	CASSLVLGGQGEQFF	TGTGCCAGCAGCTTAGTGCTAGGGGGTCAGGGTGAGCAGTTCTTC
few	TRBV10-2	TRBD1	TRBJ1-2	CASRIDTGGHGYTF	TGCGCCAGCAGGATCGATACAGGGGGACATGGCTACACCTTC
-	TRBV9	-	TRBJ2-2	CASSVLSGELFF	TGTGCCAGCAGCGTTTTATCCGGGGAGCTGTTTTTT
-	TRBV25-1	-	TRBJ1-1	CASSDSGTNTEAFF	TGTGCCAGCAGTGATTCCGGGACAAACACTGAAGCTTTCTTT
-	TRBV10-3	-	TRBJ2-3	CAISEDGGGTDTQYF	TGTGCCATCAGTGAAGACGGCGGGGGCACAGATACGCAGTATTTT
-	TRBV10-3	-	TRBJ1-6	CAISASQGYSPLHF	TGTGCCATCAGTGCCTCTCAGGGCTATTCACCCCTCCACTTT
-	TRBV5-6	-	TRBJ1-3	CASSLTGNTIYF	TGTGCCAGCAGCTTAACAGGAAACACCATATATTTT
-	TRBV12-3/TRBV12-4	-	TRBJ1-4	CAIQPGTNEKLFF	TGTGCCATTCAGCCAGGGACTAATGAAAAACTGTTTTTT
-	TRBV4-1	-	TRBJ2-7	CASSQTGGTTYEQYF	TGCGCCAGCAGCCAGACAGGCGGCACGACCTACGAGCAGTACTTC
-	TRBV10-3	TRBD1	TRBJ1-1	CAISPTGGNTEAFF	TGTGCCATCAGCCCGACAGGGGGGAACACTGAAGCTTTCTTT
-	TRBV11-3	TRBD2	TRBJ2-5	CASSLGGGFQETQYF	TGTGCCAGCAGCTTAGGCGGGGGGTTCCAAGAGACCCAGTACTTC
-	TRBV24-1	-	TRBJ1-2	CATSDLQGRAGYTF	TGTGCCACCAGTGATTTGCAGGGCAGGGCAGGCTACACCTTC
-	TRBV7-2	TRBD1	TRBJ2-2	CASSPTGTGSTGELFF	TGTGCCAGCAGCCCAACCGGGACAGGGAGCACCGGGGAGCTGTTTTTT
-	TRBV9	-	TRBJ1-6	CASSNRQVPDSPLHF	TGTGCCAGCAGCAACAGACAGGTGCCGGATTCACCCCTCCACTTT
-	TRBV5-1	TRBD1	TRBJ1-6	CASGQGKNNSPLHF	TGCGCCAGCGGACAGGGGAAAAATAATTCACCCCTCCACTTT
-	TRBV30	TRBD1	TRBJ1-4	CACAAGGGREKLFF	TGTGCCTGTGCCGCAGGGGGCGGGAGAGAAAAACTGTTTTTT
-	TRBV24-1	-	TRBJ2-3	CATSDKVRVTADTQYF	TGTGCCACCAGTGATAAGGTACGGGTCACGGCAGATACGCAGTATTTT
-	TRBV7-2	TRBD1	TRBJ1-2	CASSFGGTGIGGYTF	TGTGCCAGCAGCTTCGGGGGGACAGGGATCGGTGGCTACACCTTC
once	TRBV6-1	-	TRBJ1-5	CASSEIRGNQPQHF	TGTGCCAGCAGTGAAATTAGGGGTAATCAGCCCCAGCATTTT
-	TRBV15	TRBD1	TRBJ2-1	CATSREGQGLDEQFF	TGTGCCACCAGCAGAGAAGGACAGGGCCTCGATGAGCAGTTCTTC